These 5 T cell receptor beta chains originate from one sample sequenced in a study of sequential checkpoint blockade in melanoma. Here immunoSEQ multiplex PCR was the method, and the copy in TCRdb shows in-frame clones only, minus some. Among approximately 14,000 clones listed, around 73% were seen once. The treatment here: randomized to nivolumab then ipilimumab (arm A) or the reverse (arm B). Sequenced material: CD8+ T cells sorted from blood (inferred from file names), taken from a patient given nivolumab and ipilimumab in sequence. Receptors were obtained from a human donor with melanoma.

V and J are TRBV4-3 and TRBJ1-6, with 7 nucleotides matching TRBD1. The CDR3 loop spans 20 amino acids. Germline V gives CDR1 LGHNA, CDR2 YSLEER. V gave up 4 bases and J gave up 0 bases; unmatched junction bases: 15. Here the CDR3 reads CASSLTGQNTLSSYNSPLHF. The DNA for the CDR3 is TGCGCCAGCAGCCTAACGGGACAGAATACTCTGAGCTCCTATAATTCACCCCTCCACTTT.

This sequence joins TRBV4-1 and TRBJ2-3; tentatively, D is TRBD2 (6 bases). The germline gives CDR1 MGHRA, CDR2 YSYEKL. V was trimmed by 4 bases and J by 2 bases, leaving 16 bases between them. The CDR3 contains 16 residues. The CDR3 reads CASSLPRDSITDTQYF. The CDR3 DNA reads TGCGCCAGCAGCCTTCCCCGGGACTCCATCACAGATACGCAGTATTTT.

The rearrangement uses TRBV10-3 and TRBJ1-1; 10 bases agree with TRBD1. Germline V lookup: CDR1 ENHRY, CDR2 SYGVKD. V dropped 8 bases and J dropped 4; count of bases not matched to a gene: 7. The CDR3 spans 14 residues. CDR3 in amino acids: CAIGGRTGGTEAFF. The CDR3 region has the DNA TGTGCCATCGGCGGCCGGACAGGGGGCACTGAAGCTTTCTTT.

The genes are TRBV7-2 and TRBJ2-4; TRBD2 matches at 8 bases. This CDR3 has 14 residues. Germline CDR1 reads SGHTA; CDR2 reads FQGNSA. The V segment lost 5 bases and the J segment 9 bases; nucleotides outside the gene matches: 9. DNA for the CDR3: TGTGCCAGCAGCGTCAGCGGGGGAGGGGGCATTCAGTACTTC. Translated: CASSVSGGGGIQYF.

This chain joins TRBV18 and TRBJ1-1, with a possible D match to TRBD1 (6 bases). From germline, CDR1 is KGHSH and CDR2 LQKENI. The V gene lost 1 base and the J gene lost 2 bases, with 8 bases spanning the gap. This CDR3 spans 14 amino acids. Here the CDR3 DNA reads TGTGCCAGCTCACCACAGGGGGTAAACACTGAAGCTTTCTTT. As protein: CASSPQGVNTEAFF.